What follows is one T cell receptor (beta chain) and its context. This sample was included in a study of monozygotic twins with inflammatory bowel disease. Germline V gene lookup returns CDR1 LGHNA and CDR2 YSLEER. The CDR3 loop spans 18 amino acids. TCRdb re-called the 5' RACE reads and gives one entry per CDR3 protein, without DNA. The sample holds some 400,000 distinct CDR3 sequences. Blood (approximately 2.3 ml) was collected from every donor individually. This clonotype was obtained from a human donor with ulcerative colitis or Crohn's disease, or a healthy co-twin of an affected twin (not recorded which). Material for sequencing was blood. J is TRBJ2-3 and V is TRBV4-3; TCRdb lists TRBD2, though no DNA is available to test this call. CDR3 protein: CASSQDISAGGPGDTQYF.